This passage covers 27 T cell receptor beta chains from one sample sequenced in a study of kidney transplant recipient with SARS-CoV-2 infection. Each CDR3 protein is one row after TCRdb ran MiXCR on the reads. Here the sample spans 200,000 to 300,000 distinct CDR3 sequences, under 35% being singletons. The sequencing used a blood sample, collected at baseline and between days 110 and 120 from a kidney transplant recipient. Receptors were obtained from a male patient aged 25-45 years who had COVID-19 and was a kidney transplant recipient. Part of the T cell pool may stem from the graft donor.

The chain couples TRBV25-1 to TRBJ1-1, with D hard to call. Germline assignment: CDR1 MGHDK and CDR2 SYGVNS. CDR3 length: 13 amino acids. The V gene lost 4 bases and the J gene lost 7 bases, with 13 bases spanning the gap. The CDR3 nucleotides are TGTGCCAGCAGTGGAGAGACTACGTATGAAGCTTTCTTT. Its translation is CASSGETTYEAFF.

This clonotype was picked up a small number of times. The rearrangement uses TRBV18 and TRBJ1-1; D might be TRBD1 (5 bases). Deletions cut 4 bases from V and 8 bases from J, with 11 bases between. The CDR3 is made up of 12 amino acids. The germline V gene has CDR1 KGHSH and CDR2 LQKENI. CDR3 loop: CASSRSKGEAFF. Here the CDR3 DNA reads TGTGCCAGCTCACGGAGCAAGGGGGAAGCTTTCTTT.

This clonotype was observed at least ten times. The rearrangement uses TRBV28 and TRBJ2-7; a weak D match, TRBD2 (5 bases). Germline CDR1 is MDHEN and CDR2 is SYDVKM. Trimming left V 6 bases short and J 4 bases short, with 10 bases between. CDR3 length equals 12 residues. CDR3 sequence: CASRKTSYEQYF. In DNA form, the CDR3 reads TGTGCCAGCAGGAAAACTAGTTACGAGCAGTACTTC.

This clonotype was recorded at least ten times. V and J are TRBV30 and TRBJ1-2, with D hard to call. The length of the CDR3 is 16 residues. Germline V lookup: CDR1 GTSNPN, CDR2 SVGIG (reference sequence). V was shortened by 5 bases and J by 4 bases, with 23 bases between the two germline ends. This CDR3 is CAWDKERYRKTYGYTF. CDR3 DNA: TGTGCCTGGGACAAGGAGCGTTATAGAAAGACCTATGGCTACACCTTC.

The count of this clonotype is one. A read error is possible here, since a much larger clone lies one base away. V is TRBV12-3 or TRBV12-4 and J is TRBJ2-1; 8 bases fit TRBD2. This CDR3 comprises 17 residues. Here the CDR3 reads CAGRTGWGTSNIDEQFF. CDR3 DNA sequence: TGTGCCGGCAGGACCGGGTGGGGGACTAGTAACATCGATGAGCAGTTCTTC.

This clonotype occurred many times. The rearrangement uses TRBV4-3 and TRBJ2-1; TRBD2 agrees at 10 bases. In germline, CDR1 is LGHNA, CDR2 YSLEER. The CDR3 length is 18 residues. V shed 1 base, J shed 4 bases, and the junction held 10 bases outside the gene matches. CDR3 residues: CASSQGPSLAGPYNEQFF. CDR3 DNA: TGCGCCAGCAGCCAAGGGCCCTCACTAGCGGGGCCTTACAATGAGCAGTTCTTC.

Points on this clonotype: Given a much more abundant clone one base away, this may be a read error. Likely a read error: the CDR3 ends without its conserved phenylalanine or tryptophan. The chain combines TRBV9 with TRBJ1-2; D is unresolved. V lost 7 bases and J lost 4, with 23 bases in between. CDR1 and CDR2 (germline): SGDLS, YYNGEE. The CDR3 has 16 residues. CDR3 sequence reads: CASSMLYSRKTYGYTV. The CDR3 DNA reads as TGTGCCAGCTCCATGCTGTACTCAAGAAAGACCTATGGCTACACCGTC.

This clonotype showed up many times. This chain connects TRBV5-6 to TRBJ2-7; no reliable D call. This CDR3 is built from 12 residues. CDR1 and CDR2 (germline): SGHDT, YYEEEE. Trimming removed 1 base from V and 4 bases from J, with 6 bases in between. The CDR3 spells CASSLNRYEQYF. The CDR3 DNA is TGTGCCAGCAGCTTGAATCGGTACGAGCAGTACTTC.

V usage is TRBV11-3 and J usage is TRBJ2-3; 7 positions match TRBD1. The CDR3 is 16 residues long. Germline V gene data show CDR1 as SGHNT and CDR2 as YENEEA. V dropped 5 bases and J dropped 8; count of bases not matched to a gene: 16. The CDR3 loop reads CASSAVYRGAVSTQYF. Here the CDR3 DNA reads TGTGCCAGCAGCGCCGTCTACAGGGGTGCGGTTAGTACGCAGTATTTT.

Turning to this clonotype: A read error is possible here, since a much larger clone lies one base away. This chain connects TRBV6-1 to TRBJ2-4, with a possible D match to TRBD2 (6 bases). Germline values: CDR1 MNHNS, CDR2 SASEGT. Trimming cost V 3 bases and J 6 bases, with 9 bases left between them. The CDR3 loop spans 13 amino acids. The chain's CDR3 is CASSEEGRNIQYF. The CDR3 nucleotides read TGTGCCAGCAGTGAGGAGGGTCGAAACATTCAGTACTTC.

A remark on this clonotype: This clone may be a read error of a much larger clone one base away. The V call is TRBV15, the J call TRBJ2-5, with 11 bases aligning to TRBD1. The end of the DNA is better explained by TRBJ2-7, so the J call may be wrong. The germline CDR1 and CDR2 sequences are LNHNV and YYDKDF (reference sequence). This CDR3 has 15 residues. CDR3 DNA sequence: TGTGCCTCCAGCAGAGGACAGGGGGCGCAAAACGAGCAGTACTTC. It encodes CASSRGQGAQNEQYF.

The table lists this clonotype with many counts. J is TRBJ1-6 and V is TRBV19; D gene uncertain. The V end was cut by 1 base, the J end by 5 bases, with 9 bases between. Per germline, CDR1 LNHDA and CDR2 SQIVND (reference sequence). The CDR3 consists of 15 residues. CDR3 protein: CASSIVGQNNSPLHF. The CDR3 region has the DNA TGTGCCAGTAGTATAGTTGGGCAGAATAATTCACCCCTCCACTTT. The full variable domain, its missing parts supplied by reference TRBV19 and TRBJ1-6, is DGGITQSPKYLFRKEGQNVTLSCEQNLNHDAMYWYRQDPGQGLRLIYYSQIVNDFQKGDIAEGYSVSREKKESFPLTVTSAQKNPTAFYLCASSIVGQNNSPLHFGNGTRLTVT.

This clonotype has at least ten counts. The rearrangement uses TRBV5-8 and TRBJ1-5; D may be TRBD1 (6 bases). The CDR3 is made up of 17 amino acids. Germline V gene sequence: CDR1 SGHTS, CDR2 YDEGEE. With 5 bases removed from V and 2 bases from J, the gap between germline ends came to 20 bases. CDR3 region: CASRRVGGGGGNQPQHF. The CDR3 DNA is TGTGCCAGCAGACGGGTGGGAGGGGGAGGGGGCAATCAGCCCCAGCATTTT.

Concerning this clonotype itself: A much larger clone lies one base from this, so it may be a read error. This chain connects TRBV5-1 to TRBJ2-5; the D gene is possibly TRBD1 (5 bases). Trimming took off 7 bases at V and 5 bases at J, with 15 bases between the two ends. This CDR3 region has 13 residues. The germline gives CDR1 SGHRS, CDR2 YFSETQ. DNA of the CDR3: TGCGCCAGCGGCCCCAGGGCTGATGAGACCCAGTACTTC. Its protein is CASGPRADETQYF.

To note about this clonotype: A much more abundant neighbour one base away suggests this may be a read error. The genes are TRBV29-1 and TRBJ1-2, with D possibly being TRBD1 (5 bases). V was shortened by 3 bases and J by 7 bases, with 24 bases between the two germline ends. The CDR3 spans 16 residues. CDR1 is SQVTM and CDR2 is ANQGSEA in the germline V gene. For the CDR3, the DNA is TGCAGCGTTGATTCGACTCCGGGACGGGGCATGAGTGGCTACACCTTC. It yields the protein CSVDSTPGRGMSGYTF.

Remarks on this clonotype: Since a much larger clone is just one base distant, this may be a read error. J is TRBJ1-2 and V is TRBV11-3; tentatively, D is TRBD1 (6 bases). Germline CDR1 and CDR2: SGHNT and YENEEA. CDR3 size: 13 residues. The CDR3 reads CASSLQGNYGHTF. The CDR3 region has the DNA TGTGCCAGCAGTTTACAGGGAAACTATGGCCACACCTTC.

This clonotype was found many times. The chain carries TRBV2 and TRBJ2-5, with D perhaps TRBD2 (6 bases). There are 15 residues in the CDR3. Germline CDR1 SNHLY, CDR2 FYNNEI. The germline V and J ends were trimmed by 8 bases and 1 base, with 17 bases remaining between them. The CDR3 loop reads CASSNGRGLQETQYF. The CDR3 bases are TGTGCCAGCTCGAACGGGCGGGGCCTCCAAGAGACCCAGTACTTC.

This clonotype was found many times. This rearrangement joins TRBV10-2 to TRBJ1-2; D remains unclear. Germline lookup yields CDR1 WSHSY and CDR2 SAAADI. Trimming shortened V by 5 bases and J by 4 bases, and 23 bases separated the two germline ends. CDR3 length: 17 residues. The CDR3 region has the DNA TGCGCCAGCAGTAAAAACGTCACTTCTAGAAAGACCTATGGCTACACCTTC. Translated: CASSKNVTSRKTYGYTF.

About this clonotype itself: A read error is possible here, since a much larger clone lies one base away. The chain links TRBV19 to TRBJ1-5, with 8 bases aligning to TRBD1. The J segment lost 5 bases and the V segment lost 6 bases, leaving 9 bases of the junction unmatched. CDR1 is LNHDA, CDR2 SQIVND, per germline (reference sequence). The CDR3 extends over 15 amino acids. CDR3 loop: CASSQDRASYQPQHF. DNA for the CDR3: TGTGCCAGTAGCCAGGACAGGGCCTCTTATCAGCCCCAGCATTTT.

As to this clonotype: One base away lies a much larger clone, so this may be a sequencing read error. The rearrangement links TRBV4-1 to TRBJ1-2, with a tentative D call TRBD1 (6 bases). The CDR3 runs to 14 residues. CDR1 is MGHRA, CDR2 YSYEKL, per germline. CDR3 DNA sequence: TGCGCCAGCAGCCAAGAATTAACAGGGAGCAGCTACGCCTTC. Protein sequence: CASSQELTGSSYAF.

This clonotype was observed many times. CDR3 coding DNA: TGTGCCAGCAGCAAAGGGGGGTTATACAGCTCCTACGAGCAGTACTTC. Translating it yields CASSKGGLYSSYEQYF. This chain connects TRBV7-6 to TRBJ2-7; D may correspond to TRBD1 or TRBD2 (6 bases each). The CDR3 runs 16 residues. V was pared by 5 bases and J by 0 bases, with 17 bases between. CDR1 is SGHVS and CDR2 is FNYEAQ in the germline V gene.

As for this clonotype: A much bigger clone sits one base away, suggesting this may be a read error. CDR3 sequence (DNA): TGCAACGTTGAACCCCGGGAGGGCCTCGTCGGGGAGCTGTTTTTT. This translates into CNVEPREGLVGELFF. The genes are TRBV29-1 and TRBJ2-2, with 8 bases matching TRBD2. Looked up from germline, CDR1 is SQVTM and CDR2 is ANQGSEA. This CDR3 contains 15 residues.

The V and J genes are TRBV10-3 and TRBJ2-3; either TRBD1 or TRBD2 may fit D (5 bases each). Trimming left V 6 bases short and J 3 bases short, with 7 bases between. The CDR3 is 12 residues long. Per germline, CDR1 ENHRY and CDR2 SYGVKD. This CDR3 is CAISEGTDTQYF. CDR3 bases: TGTGCCATCAGCGAGGGGACAGATACGCAGTATTTT.

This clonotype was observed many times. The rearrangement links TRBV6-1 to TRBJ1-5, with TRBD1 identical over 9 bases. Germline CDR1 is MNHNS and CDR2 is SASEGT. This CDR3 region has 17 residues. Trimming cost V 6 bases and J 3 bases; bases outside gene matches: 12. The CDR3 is CASRGRTGDKFNQPQHF. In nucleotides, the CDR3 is TGTGCCAGCAGGGGGAGGACAGGGGACAAATTCAATCAGCCCCAGCATTTT.

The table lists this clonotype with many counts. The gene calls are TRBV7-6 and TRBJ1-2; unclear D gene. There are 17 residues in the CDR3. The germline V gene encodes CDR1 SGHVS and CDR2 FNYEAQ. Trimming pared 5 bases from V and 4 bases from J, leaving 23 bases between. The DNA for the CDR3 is TGTGCCAGCAGCACCCTCAGTGAATCTCGAAAGACCTATGGCTACACCTTC. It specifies CASSTLSESRKTYGYTF.

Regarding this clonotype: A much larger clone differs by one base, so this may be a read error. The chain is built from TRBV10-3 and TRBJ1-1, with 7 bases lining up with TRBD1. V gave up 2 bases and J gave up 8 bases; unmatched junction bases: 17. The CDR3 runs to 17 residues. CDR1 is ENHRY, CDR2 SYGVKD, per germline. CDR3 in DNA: TGTGCCATCAGTGAGCCCGGGGCAGGGGGTTCCTCAGTGGAAGCTTTCTTT. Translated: CAISEPGAGGSSVEAFF.

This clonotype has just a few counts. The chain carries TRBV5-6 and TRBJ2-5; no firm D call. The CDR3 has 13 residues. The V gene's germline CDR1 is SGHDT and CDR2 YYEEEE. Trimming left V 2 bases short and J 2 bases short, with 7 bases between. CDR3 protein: CASSFVGQETQYF. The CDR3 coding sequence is TGTGCCAGCAGCTTCGTGGGACAAGAGACCCAGTACTTC. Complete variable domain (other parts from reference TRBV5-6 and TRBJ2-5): DAGVTQSPTHLIKTRGQQVTLRCSPKSGHDTVSWYQQALGQGPQFIFQYYEEEERQRGNFPDRFSGHQFPNYSSELNVNALLLGDSALYLCASSFVGQETQYFGPGTRLLVL.